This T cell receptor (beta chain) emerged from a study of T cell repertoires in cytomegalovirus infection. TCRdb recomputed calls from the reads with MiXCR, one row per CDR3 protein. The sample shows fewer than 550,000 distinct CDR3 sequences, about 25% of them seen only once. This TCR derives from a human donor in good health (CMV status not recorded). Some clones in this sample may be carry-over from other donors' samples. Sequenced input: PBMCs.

The CDR3 nucleotides read TGTGCCAGTAGTTCCTGGACTGACTTCGAGACCCAGTACTTC. It is translated as CASSSWTDFETQYF. This chain uses TRBV19 with TRBJ2-5; maybe TRBD2 (5 bases). Germline CDR1 and CDR2: LNHDA and SQIVND (reference sequence). Trimming pared 5 bases from V and 5 bases from J, leaving 15 bases between. CDR3 length: 14 amino acids.